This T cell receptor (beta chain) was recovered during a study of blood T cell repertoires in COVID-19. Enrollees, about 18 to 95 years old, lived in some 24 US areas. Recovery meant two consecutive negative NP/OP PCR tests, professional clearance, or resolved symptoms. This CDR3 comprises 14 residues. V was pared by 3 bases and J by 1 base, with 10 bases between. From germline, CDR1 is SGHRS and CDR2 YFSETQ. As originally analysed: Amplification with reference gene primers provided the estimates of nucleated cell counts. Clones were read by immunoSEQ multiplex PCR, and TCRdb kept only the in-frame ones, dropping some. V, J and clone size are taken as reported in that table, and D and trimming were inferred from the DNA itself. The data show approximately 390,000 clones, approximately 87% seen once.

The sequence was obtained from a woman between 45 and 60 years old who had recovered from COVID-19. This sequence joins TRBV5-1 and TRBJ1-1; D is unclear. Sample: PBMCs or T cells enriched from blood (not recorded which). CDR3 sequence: CASSYQRRNTEAFF. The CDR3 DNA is TGCGCCAGCAGCTATCAGAGGCGGAACACTGAAGCTTTCTTT.